Listed here are 8 T cell receptor beta chains from one sample, sequenced in a study of cytomegalovirus exposure and HLA in healthy donors. It was with 60 Vbeta and 13 Jbeta primers that the PCR ran. Clones were read by immunoSEQ multiplex PCR, and TCRdb kept only the in-frame ones, dropping some. The sample records 90,000 to 110,000 clones, roughly 76% being singletons. The sequenced sample was PBMCs. These receptors all stem from a woman aged 45-65 years in good health and CMV-seropositive.

This clone has a handful of counts. The chain links TRBV2 to TRBJ2-3, with 10 positions matching TRBD2. Germline V gene sequence: CDR1 SNHLY, CDR2 FYNNEI. CDR3 length: 17 amino acids. Trimming at V came to 3 bases and at J to 0 bases, leaving 6 bases not matched to a gene. The CDR3 sequence is CASSEAQREGSTDTQYF. CDR3 nucleotide sequence: TGTGCCAGCAGTGAGGCACAGCGGGAGGGTAGCACAGATACGCAGTATTTT. Variable domain in full (rest from reference TRBV2 and TRBJ2-3): EPEVTQTPSHQVTQMGQEVILRCVPISNHLYFYWYRQILGQKVEFLVSFYNNEISEKSEIFDDQFSVERPDGSNFTLKIRSTKLEDSAMYFCASSEAQREGSTDTQYFGPGTRLTVL.

The count of this clone is one. The chain couples TRBV10-3 to TRBJ1-4; D may be TRBD1 (6 bases). This CDR3 region has 14 residues. Germline CDR1 reads ENHRY; CDR2 reads SYGVKD. V dropped 10 bases and J dropped 2 bases, with 14 bases sitting between them. The CDR3 loop is CASQGLGTNEKLFF. Here the CDR3 DNA reads TGTGCCAGCCAGGGGCTTGGGACTAATGAAAAACTGTTTTTT.

This clone was counted a single time. V is TRBV2 and J is TRBJ1-1; 9 bases agree with TRBD1. There are 14 residues in the CDR3. Looked up from germline, CDR1 is SNHLY and CDR2 is FYNNEI. The V segment lost 7 bases and the J segment 6 bases; nucleotides outside the gene matches: 9. The CDR3 region has the DNA TGTGCCAGCATCCCGGGACAGGGAAATCCTGAAGCTTTCTTT. Its protein product is CASIPGQGNPEAFF.

The chain is built from TRBV5-8 and TRBJ1-6, with 8 nucleotides matching TRBD1. CDR1 and CDR2 from the germline V gene are SGHTS and YDEGEE. The ends lost 4 bases at V and 7 bases at J; junction bases unmatched: 13. The CDR3 sequence is 17 residues long. CDR3 sequence: CASSTRTGTFLNSPLHF. CDR3 bases: TGTGCCAGCAGCACCCGGACAGGGACATTTCTAAATTCACCCCTCCACTTT.

This rearrangement joins TRBV7-9 to TRBJ2-7, with 11 bases aligning to TRBD1. This CDR3 has 13 amino acids. Trimming removed 7 bases from V and 2 bases from J; junction bases left unmatched: 1. Germline V gives CDR1 SEHNR, CDR2 FQNEAQ (reference sequence). The CDR3 sequence is CASTGQGAYEQYF. The CDR3 DNA is TGTGCCAGCACGGGACAGGGGGCCTACGAGCAGTACTTC.

The chain recombines TRBV7-3 with TRBJ2-2, with a tentative D call TRBD2 (6 bases). The V gene lost 5 bases and the J gene lost 5 bases, with 18 bases spanning the gap. Per the germline V gene, CDR1 is SGHTA and CDR2 is FQGTGA. This CDR3 comprises 16 residues. CDR3 coding DNA: TGTGCCAGCAGCGTTAGCGGAACCCTGAGGACCGGGGAGCTGTTTTTT. Its translation is CASSVSGTLRTGELFF.

The chain carries TRBV7-9 and TRBJ1-5, with 10 bases fitting TRBD1. Germline lookup yields CDR1 SEHNR and CDR2 FQNEAQ (reference sequence). The CDR3 contains 17 residues. Trimming at V came to 5 bases and at J to 9 bases, leaving 16 bases not matched to a gene. Written as DNA, the CDR3 is TGTGCCAGCAGCCCATCATCGTGGGACAGGGGTTTTGCGCCCCAGCATTTT. This gives the protein CASSPSSWDRGFAPQHF.

The table lists this clone with a few counts. The chain joins TRBV7-2 to TRBJ2-1; 9 positions match TRBD2. The CDR3 sequence is 18 residues long. From germline, CDR1 is SGHTA and CDR2 FQGNSA. J gave up 7 bases and V 5 bases, and 18 bases lay outside the gene matches. In DNA, the CDR3 is TGTGCCAGCAGCAGACTTACGGCAGTTTTAGCGGGAGTAAATGAGCAGTTCTTC. This codes for CASSRLTAVLAGVNEQFF. The entire variable domain, with the rest obtained from reference TRBV7-2 and TRBJ2-1, is as follows: GAGVSQSPSNKVTEKGKDVELRCDPISGHTALYWYRQSLGQGLEFLIYFQGNSAPDKSGLPSDRFSAERTGGSVSTLTIQRTQQEDSAVYLCASSRLTAVLAGVNEQFFGPGTRLTVL.